This TCR beta chain comes out of a study of regulatory T cells in long-lasting Graves disease. Looking at the study overall: For under 3 months, newly diagnosed Graves' patients had been taking antithyroid drugs. Study findings and constraints: Shared public clonotypes totalled some 2,500 in persistent patients, compared with about 930 in new patients.

Germline V lookup: CDR1 KGHDR, CDR2 SFDVKD. The CDR3 has 13 residues. V was cut by 5 bases and J by 0 bases, with 5 bases left in between. Researchers made TCR beta libraries by using iRepertoire HTBI primers and running Arm-PCR on CDR3 regions. In TCRdb, the multiplex PCR reads were re-called with MiXCR into one record per CDR3 protein. The table lists about 430,000 distinct CDR3 sequences, over 14% of them singletons, with roughly 8% in the top ten. With regard to this clonotype: Its specificity is not known.

Documented time point: newly diagnosed GD, antithyroid drugs for less than 3 months. PBMC RNA served as the TCR library source. This same sample was also part of a study on T cells in Graves' hyperthyroidism and ophthalmopathy. From that second work: The study used the HTBI primer set for a first-round RT-PCR of the TCR CDR3. Blood samples included most of the expanded thyroid clonotypes exceeding 0.001.

Sequences were derived from peripheral blood mononuclear cells (PBMCs), sampled at new diagnosis, from a patient treated with antithyroid drugs. The source is a woman aged 35 to 49 with Graves disease. The chain recombines TRBV24-1 with TRBJ2-3; D remains ambiguous. The DNA of the CDR3 is TGTGCCACCAGTGCCGCTAGCACAGATACGCAGTATTTT. It codes for CATSAASTDTQYF.